This T cell receptor beta chain was obtained from a study of blood T cell repertoires in COVID-19. About the study: The samples span acute and convalescent COVID-19 from the United States, Italy and Spain. PBMCs, B-cell-depleted T cells, or T cells were the source of the cDNA or gDNA that made up the material.

The CDR3 is 14 residues long. Trimming stripped 7 bases from V and 0 bases from J, with 13 bases between. Germline CDR1 is SGDLS and CDR2 is YYNGEE. Authors' data handling: Nucleated cell number was recorded as an estimate derived from reference gene primer amplification. Using immunoSEQ multiplex PCR, the repertoire was profiled, and TCRdb retains in-frame clones only, with some absent. That table is the source of V, J and clone size, and D and trimming were worked out from the DNA. The table shows about 110,000 clones, with about 80% occurring only once. The source material was peripheral blood. This chain joins TRBV9 and TRBJ1-1, with D tentatively TRBD1 (6 bases). The sequence was obtained from a woman between 50 and 59 years old with acute or convalescent COVID-19. CDR3 loop: CASSQGLMNTEAFF. The CDR3 bases are TGTGCCAGCTCCCAGGGGCTCATGAACACTGAAGCTTTCTTT.